These T cell receptor beta chains were read from a single sample in a study of human T cells and chemical hapten exposure. From the RACE reads, TCRdb called clonotypes with MiXCR, one entry per CDR3 protein. The sample includes approximately 80,000 distinct CDR3 sequences, under 9% of them seen just once. Sequencing was performed on whole blood, taken in connection with sensitization to the hapten diphenylcyclopropenone (DPC). The receptors derive from a woman between 25 and 40 years old with alopecia areata. Some clones in this sample may be carry-over from other donors' samples. The CDR3 runs from the conserved cysteine through the conserved F or W. The D gene is left open where the match is weak. Clone size is not always given. Where it is, it says once, few, many or a class for expanded clones.

DNA,CDR3,J,size,D,V,length
TGTGCCAGCAGTGAACCGGCTTCCAATGAGCAGTTCTTC,CASSEPASNEQFF,TRBJ2-1,many,NA,TRBV25-1,13
TGTGCCAGCAGCCAGCCGGGACAGGGGTTCACTGAAGCTTTCTTT,CASSQPGQGFTEAFF,TRBJ1-1,many,TRBD1,TRBV3-1,15
TGTGCCAGCAGCTTGGTATCGGGTTTGGGTTCACCCCTCCACTTT,CASSLVSGLGSPLHF,TRBJ1-6,many,NA,TRBV7-2,15
TGTGCCTGGAGTGTCACGGGCATACCCACCGGGGAGCTGTTTTTT,CAWSVTGIPTGELFF,TRBJ2-2,NA,NA,TRBV30,15
TGCAGTGGTCTTTGGGGGCAAGGCTACACCTTC,CSGLWGQGYTF,TRBJ1-2,few,NA,TRBV29-1,11
TGTGCAACCCATGGGGGGACAGATACGCAGTATTTT,CATHGGTDTQYF,TRBJ2-3,many,NA,TRBV2,12
TGTGCCAGCAGCCAGGGACTAGCGGGGGACTACAATGAGCAGTTCTTC,CASSQGLAGDYNEQFF,TRBJ2-1,many,TRBD2,TRBV5-6,16
TGTGCCAGCAGCGGACAGGGTAAATCTGGGGCCAACGTCCTGACTTTC,CASSGQGKSGANVLTF,TRBJ2-6,many,TRBD1,TRBV2,16
TGTGCCAGCAGTGGGACAGGGAGTCCTGGAAACACCATATATTTT,CASSGTGSPGNTIYF,TRBJ1-3,few,TRBD1,TRBV2,15
TGTGCCAGCAGCCAAGAAGGGGCCGGAAACACCATATATTTT,CASSQEGAGNTIYF,TRBJ1-3,many,NA,TRBV4-2,14
TGTGCCAGCAGCCAAGCGGCGGAGAACACTGAAGCTTTCTTT,CASSQAAENTEAFF,TRBJ1-1,NA,NA,TRBV3-1,14
TGTGCCAGTAGTATAGGGGACAGAAGAAACACCGGGGAGCTGTTTTTT,CASSIGDRRNTGELFF,TRBJ2-2,many,TRBD1,TRBV19,16
TGTGCCAGCACTAATGGGGGGGTGAACACTGAAGCTTTCTTT,CASTNGGVNTEAFF,TRBJ1-1,few,NA,TRBV27,14
TGTGCCAGCAGTTTTGGTCTAGCGGGGGCCTACGAGCAGTACTTC,CASSFGLAGAYEQYF,TRBJ2-7,many,TRBD2,TRBV3-1,15
TGTGCCAGCAGTGCCCAGGGTAGTCGCTACTATGGCTACACCTTC,CASSAQGSRYYGYTF,TRBJ1-2,few,NA,TRBV28,15
TGCAGTGCTGCCAACCGGGAACGAAACTCCTACGAGCAGTACTTC,CSAANRERNSYEQYF,TRBJ2-7,many,NA,TRBV20-1,15
TGCAGCGTTGCGGGACAGGGGATTGGTAGACTGTTTTTT,CSVAGQGIGRLFF,TRBJ1-4,many,TRBD1,TRBV29-1,13
TGTGCCAGCAGTACCCTTAGCGGAGCCCTTAATACGCAGTATTTT,CASSTLSGALNTQYF,TRBJ2-3,many,NA,TRBV6-6,15
TGCAGCGTCTGGCAACAACTGAACACTGAAGCTTTCTTT,CSVWQQLNTEAFF,TRBJ1-1,few,NA,TRBV29-1,13
TGTGCCAGCAGCTTGGAGGGCACTGAAGCTTTCTTT,CASSLEGTEAFF,TRBJ1-1,many,NA,TRBV5-6,12
TGTGCCAGCAGTTACTACGGGACAGGGAGCTCTGGGGCCAACGTCCTGACTTTC,CASSYYGTGSSGANVLTF,TRBJ2-6,many,TRBD1,TRBV6-2/TRBV6-3,18
TGTGCCACCAGCAGAGATAGGCGGGGGGGCTTCTGGAATGAGCAGTTCTTC,CATSRDRRGGFWNEQFF,TRBJ2-1,few,TRBD2,TRBV15,17
TGCAGCCCTGATGGGGGGATTGCAGATACGCAGTATTTT,CSPDGGIADTQYF,TRBJ2-3,many,NA,TRBV29-1,13
TGTGCCAGCAGCGTAGCGGGGAGGAGCTACAATGAGCAGTTCTTC,CASSVAGRSYNEQFF,TRBJ2-1,NA,NA,TRBV9,15
TGTGCCAGCAGCTTGGGCAGCTTTAGCAATCAGCCCCAGCATTTT,CASSLGSFSNQPQHF,TRBJ1-5,many,NA,TRBV7-2,15
TGTGCCAGCCGCCCCCGGGGGGGCTATGGCTACACCTTC,CASRPRGGYGYTF,TRBJ1-2,many,NA,TRBV12-3/TRBV12-4,13
TGTGCCAGCAGCTACCCGACAGGGTACACTGAAGCTTTCTTT,CASSYPTGYTEAFF,TRBJ1-1,many,TRBD1,TRBV7-2,14
TGTGCCAGCAGCGTAGGGGGGGGCTTCAGCTCTGGGGCCAACGTCCTGACTTTC,CASSVGGGFSSGANVLTF,TRBJ2-6,many,NA,TRBV9,18
TGCAGTGCTAGCGTAGCGGGGGAGAAGGATAGCACAGATACGCAGTATTTT,CSASVAGEKDSTDTQYF,TRBJ2-3,few,TRBD2,TRBV20-1,17
TGTGCCAGCAGCATCCCTGGGGCCAACGTCCTGACTTTC,CASSIPGANVLTF,TRBJ2-6,many,NA,TRBV2,13
TGTGCCACCCTACAGGGTAGGGCGAACACTGAAGCTTTCTTT,CATLQGRANTEAFF,TRBJ1-1,many,NA,TRBV6-1,14
TGCAGTGCTCGAGGACAGGGGGGGGAAGAAAAACTGTTTTTT,CSARGQGGEEKLFF,TRBJ1-4,NA,TRBD1,TRBV20-1,14
TGTGCCTGTTCTGAGGCCGGGGGAGACACTGAAGCTTTCTTT,CACSEAGGDTEAFF,TRBJ1-1,many,NA,TRBV7-9,14
TGTGCCAGCAGTACCGGGAACCCCGGGGCTTTCTTT,CASSTGNPGAFF,TRBJ1-1,many,NA,TRBV28,12
TGTGCCAGCAGCGTTTTCAGGGGCCCTAACTATGGCTACACCTTC,CASSVFRGPNYGYTF,TRBJ1-2,many,NA,TRBV3-1,15
TGTGCCAGCAGCGGCCGGGGACTCACAGATACGCAGTATTTT,CASSGRGLTDTQYF,TRBJ2-3,many,NA,TRBV7-6,14
TGCAGTGCCGAGGGACATGTCACAGATACGCAGTATTTT,CSAEGHVTDTQYF,TRBJ2-3,many,NA,TRBV20-1,13
TGCAGTGCTAGGACTAGCGGGGGGGCGGTGCGGAACATTCAGTACTTC,CSARTSGGAVRNIQYF,TRBJ2-4,NA,TRBD2,TRBV20-1,16
TGCAGTGCTGCTAGGACAGCTAACTATGGCTACACCTTC,CSAARTANYGYTF,TRBJ1-2,many,NA,TRBV20-1,13
TGCAGTGCTGGTGAGGGAAAGAACACTGAAGCTTTCTTT,CSAGEGKNTEAFF,TRBJ1-1,few,NA,TRBV20-1,13
TGTGCCAGCAGTTTAGCGGCGGGGGACACGCAGTATTTT,CASSLAAGDTQYF,TRBJ2-3,many,TRBD2,TRBV12-3/TRBV12-4,13
TGTGCCACTACGAGCCGGAGTGGCTACACCTTC,CATTSRSGYTF,TRBJ1-2,few,NA,TRBV6-1,11
TGCGCCAGCAGCTTGGAACCGGGACATCCCTACGAGCAGTACTTC,CASSLEPGHPYEQYF,TRBJ2-7,many,NA,TRBV5-1,15
TGTGCCAGCACTTTAGACCGACAAGAGACCCAGTACTTC,CASTLDRQETQYF,TRBJ2-5,many,NA,TRBV12-3/TRBV12-4,13
TGTGCCAGCAGCTTAGCGAAAAGGACAGGCGGCTACACCTTC,CASSLAKRTGGYTF,TRBJ1-2,NA,TRBD1,TRBV7-9,14
TGTGCCAGCAGCCGGCGCCGGGACAGGGGGGGAACTGAAGCTTTCTTT,CASSRRRDRGGTEAFF,TRBJ1-1,many,TRBD1,TRBV5-8,16
TGTGCCACCAGTGCGGGCAGGGGTTTTCTAGGCACCGGGGAGCTGTTTTTT,CATSAGRGFLGTGELFF,TRBJ2-2,many,NA,TRBV24-1,17
TGTGCCAGCAGCTTGGTGAAAGATACGCAGTATTTT,CASSLVKDTQYF,TRBJ2-3,many,NA,TRBV7-2,12
TGTGCCAGCAGTAAAACTAGAAACAATGAGCAGTTCTTC,CASSKTRNNEQFF,TRBJ2-1,many,NA,TRBV2,13
TGTGCCAGCAGTGAACAGGGAGGTACGCAGTATTTT,CASSEQGGTQYF,TRBJ2-3,many,NA,TRBV6-4,12
TGCGCCAGCAGCTTGGGGGCAACTGAAGCTTTCTTT,CASSLGATEAFF,TRBJ1-1,many,NA,TRBV5-1,12
TGTGCCAGCAGCCAAGCTTGGGACAGGGGCACTGAAGCTTTCTTT,CASSQAWDRGTEAFF,TRBJ1-1,NA,TRBD1,TRBV3-1,15
TGTGCCAGCAGTTATCAGGGACAGGCGAACACTGAAGCTTTCTTT,CASSYQGQANTEAFF,TRBJ1-1,many,TRBD1,TRBV6-5,15
TGTGACATCAGAAAAAGGGAGTATAATTCACCCCTCCACTTT,CDIRKREYNSPLHF,TRBJ1-6,NA,NA,TRBV10-3,14